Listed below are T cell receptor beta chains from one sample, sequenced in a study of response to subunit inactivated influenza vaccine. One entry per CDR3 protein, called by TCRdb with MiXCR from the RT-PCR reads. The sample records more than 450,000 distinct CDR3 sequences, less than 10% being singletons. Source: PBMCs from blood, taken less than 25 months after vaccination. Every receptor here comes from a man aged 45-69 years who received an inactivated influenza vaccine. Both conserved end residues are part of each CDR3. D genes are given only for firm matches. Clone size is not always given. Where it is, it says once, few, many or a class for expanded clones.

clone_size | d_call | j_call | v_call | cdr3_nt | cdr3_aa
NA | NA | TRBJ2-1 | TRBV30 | TGTGCCTGGATCTTAGGGAATGAGCAGTTCTTC | CAWILGNEQFF
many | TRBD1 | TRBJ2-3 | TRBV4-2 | TGTGCCAGCAGCCAAGAAGCAAGGGGGCGAGTCACAGATACGCAGTATTTT | CASSQEARGRVTDTQYF
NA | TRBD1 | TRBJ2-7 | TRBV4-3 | TGCGCCAGCAGCCAAGGACAGGGCTCTACCTACGAGCAGTACTTC | CASSQGQGSTYEQYF
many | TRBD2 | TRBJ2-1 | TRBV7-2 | TGTGCCAGCAGCTCGAGGGAGGGTGTCAATGAGCAGTTCTTC | CASSSREGVNEQFF
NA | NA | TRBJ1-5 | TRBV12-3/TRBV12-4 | TGTGCCAGCAGCCCAAGACAGTATCAGCCCCAGCATTTT | CASSPRQYQPQHF
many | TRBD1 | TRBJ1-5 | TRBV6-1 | TGTGCCAGCATGGGCCAAGGGGGCCAGCCCCAGCATTTT | CASMGQGGQPQHF
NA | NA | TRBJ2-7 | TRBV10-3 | TGTGCCACGACTCTTCAGGGAACCTACGAGCAGTACTTC | CATTLQGTYEQYF
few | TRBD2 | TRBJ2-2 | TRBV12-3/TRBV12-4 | TGTGCCAGCAGTATTAGCGGGAGGAGGGCCGGGGAGCTGTTTTTT | CASSISGRRAGELFF
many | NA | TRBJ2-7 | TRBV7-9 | TGTGCCAGCAGCTTAGGGAGGGTCGCTCAGTACTTC | CASSLGRVAQYF
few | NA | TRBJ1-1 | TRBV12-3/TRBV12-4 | TGTGCCAGCAGTCCCAGGGGTTGGGCGAACACTGAAGCTTTCTTT | CASSPRGWANTEAFF
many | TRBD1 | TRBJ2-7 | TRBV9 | TGTGCCAGCAGCGTAGGACAGGGGAACCACGAGCAGTACTTC | CASSVGQGNHEQYF
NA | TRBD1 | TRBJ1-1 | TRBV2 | TGTGCCAGCAGTAAAGGGGACAGTGCTTTCTTT | CASSKGDSAFF
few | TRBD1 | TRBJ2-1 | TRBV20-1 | TGCAGTGCTAAACCAGGACAGGCGATACAACACTACAATGAGCAGTTCTTC | CSAKPGQAIQHYNEQFF
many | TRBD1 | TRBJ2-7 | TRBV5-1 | TGCGCCACCAGAGGGACAGGGACCTACGAGCAGTACTTC | CATRGTGTYEQYF
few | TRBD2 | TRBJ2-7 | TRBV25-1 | TGTGCCAGCAGTGGGGAAGGGAGGGCCAACGAGCAGTACTTC | CASSGEGRANEQYF
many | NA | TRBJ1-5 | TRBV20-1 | TGCAGTGCTAGGGCGGGGTTTGGTCAGCCCCAGCATTTT | CSARAGFGQPQHF
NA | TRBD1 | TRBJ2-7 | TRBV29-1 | TGCAGCGTTGAGGGGACAGGGGGCTACGAGCAGTACTTC | CSVEGTGGYEQYF
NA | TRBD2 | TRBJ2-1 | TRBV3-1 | TGTGCCAGCAGCCCGCCGACTAGCGGACTCTACAATGAGCAGTTCTTC | CASSPPTSGLYNEQFF
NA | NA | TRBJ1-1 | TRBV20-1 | TGCAGTGCTCATCCGAGGTCAATGGGGGGGTTGAACACTGAAGCTTTCTTT | CSAHPRSMGGLNTEAFF
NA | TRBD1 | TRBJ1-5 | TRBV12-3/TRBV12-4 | TGTGCCAGCAGCTCATCCGGGACAGGGTATCATCCCCAGCATTTT | CASSSSGTGYHPQHF
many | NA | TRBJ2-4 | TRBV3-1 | TGTGCCAGCAGCCAAGATCGGAGGGGGACCCTAGGGATGAACATTCAGTACTTC | CASSQDRRGTLGMNIQYF
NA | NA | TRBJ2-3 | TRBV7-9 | TGTGCCAGCAGCACCTTAACAGATACGCAGTATTTT | CASSTLTDTQYF
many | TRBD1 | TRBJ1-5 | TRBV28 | TGTGCCAGCATCGCGGGACAGGGGGCGCGGGGTCAGCCCCAGCATTTT | CASIAGQGARGQPQHF
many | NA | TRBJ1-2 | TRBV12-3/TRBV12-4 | TGTGCCAGCAGTTTAGCCGCCGGACAGCGCTGGCTCACCTTC | CASSLAAGQRWLTF
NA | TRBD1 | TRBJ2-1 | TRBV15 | TGTGCCACCAGCAGAGATTCGGCAGGGGGCTTCTACAATGAGCAGTTCTTC | CATSRDSAGGFYNEQFF
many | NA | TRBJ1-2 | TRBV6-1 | TGTGCCAGCAGTGAATTTGGGGGGGGTAGCTATGGCTACACCTTC | CASSEFGGGSYGYTF
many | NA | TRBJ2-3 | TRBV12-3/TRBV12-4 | TGTGCCAGCACCAACACAGATACGCAGTATTTT | CASTNTDTQYF
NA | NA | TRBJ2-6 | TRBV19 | TGTGCCAATAGGATATTGGCGGAGGGGGCCAACGTCCTGACTTTC | CANRILAEGANVLTF
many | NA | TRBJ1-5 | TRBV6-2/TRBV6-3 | TGTGCCAGCTCCGGGACGATACTTTATAGCAATCAGCCCCAGCATTTT | CASSGTILYSNQPQHF
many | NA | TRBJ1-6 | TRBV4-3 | TGCGCCAGCAGCCAGAGCAGGGATAATTCACCCCTCCACTTT | CASSQSRDNSPLHF
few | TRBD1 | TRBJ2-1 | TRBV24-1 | TGTGCCACCGGATATACCGGGACAGGGGCTAACTACAATGAGCAGTTCTTC | CATGYTGTGANYNEQFF
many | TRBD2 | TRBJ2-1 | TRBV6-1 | TGTGCCAGCAGTAGCGGGGGGGCCGCTGGCGCCCAGTTCTTC | CASSSGGAAGAQFF
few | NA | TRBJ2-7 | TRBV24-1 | TGTGCCACCAGTGATTTGGGGCAGCCTTACGAGCAGTACTTC | CATSDLGQPYEQYF
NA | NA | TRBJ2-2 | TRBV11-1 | TGTGCCAGCAGCTCCCATAATCGTAAGGGAAGGCGAACCGGGGAGCTGTTTTTT | CASSSHNRKGRRTGELFF
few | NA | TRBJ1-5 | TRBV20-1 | TGCAGTGCACCCGGGAACAATCAGCCCCAGCATTTT | CSAPGNNQPQHF
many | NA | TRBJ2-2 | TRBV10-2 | TGCGCCAGCATGGGTTTAACGAACACCGGGGAGCTGTTTTTT | CASMGLTNTGELFF
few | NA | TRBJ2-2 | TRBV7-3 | TGTGCCAGCAGCTTAAGTGTTACAGGGAAGCTGTTTTTT | CASSLSVTGKLFF
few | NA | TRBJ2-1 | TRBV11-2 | TGTGCCAGCCAACGCGGAGGCTTTGAGTCCAATGAGCAGTTCTTC | CASQRGGFESNEQFF
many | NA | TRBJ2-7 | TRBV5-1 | TGCGCCAGCAGCTTGAGGGCAGGGGTACTCTACGAGCAGTACTTC | CASSLRAGVLYEQYF
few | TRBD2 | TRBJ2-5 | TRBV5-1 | TGCGCCAGCAGCCCTGGACTAGCGGGAGGCGTTGAGACCCAGTACTTC | CASSPGLAGGVETQYF